Each of the 20 T cell receptor beta chains below was sequenced from the same sample in a study of blood T cell repertoires in COVID-19. Generated by immunoSEQ multiplex PCR, the TCRdb table keeps only in-frame clones and is missing some. The sample contains around 70,000 clones, 78% of which appear only once. The sequenced material came from peripheral blood. Receptors were obtained from a human donor in a cohort sampled during active COVID-19.

This sequence joins TRBV21-1 and TRBJ2-7; the DNA was not used to check the table's D call, TRBD2. TRBV21-1 corresponds to a pseudogene. There are 15 residues in the CDR3. CDR3 nucleotides: TGTGCCAGCAGCAAAGGCAGCGGGAACCGGGGCGAGCAGTACTTC. It specifies CASSKGSGNRGEQYF.

This rearrangement joins TRBV27 to TRBJ2-2, with 10 bases identical to TRBD1. The CDR3 contains 15 residues. The germline V gene has CDR1 MNHEY and CDR2 SMNVEV (reference sequence). V was pared by 3 bases and J by 6 bases, with 4 bases of the junction left unmatched. The DNA for the CDR3 is TGTGCCAGCAGTTTCCTAGGACAGGGGGCCGGGGAGCTGTTTTTT. Translated: CASSFLGQGAGELFF.

This chain joins TRBV20-1 and TRBJ2-7, with no clear D. Trimming removed 5 bases from V and 7 bases from J, with 12 bases in between. The length of the CDR3 is 11 residues. Per germline, CDR1 DFQATT and CDR2 SNEGSKA (reference sequence). CDR3 sequence (DNA): TGCAGTGCTCACACCCTCGAAGAGCAGTACTTC. This translates into CSAHTLEEQYF.

The V call is TRBV21-1, the J call TRBJ2-7; TRBD2 is taken as the D call from the table, unchecked against the DNA. TRBV21-1 has pseudogene status. The CDR3 spans 14 residues. The CDR3 DNA sequence: TGTGCCAGCAGAACTCCTGGAGGCGGATGCGAGCAGTACTTC. It is translated as CASRTPGGGCEQYF.

The rearrangement joins TRBV11-2 to TRBJ1-1; D gene unclear. From germline, CDR1 is SGHAT and CDR2 FQNNGV. The CDR3 is made up of 14 amino acids. V dropped 4 bases and J dropped 5 bases, with 14 bases sitting between them. The CDR3 is CASSSGGGRTEAFF. The CDR3 DNA follows: TGTGCCAGCAGCTCCGGAGGAGGGAGGACTGAAGCTTTCTTT. Variable domain in full (rest from reference TRBV11-2 and TRBJ1-1): EAGVAQSPRYKIIEKRQSVAFWCNPISGHATLYWYQQILGQGPKLLIQFQNNGVVDDSQLPKDRFSAERLKGVDSTLKIQPAKLEDSAVYLCASSSGGGRTEAFFGQGTRLTVV.

V usage is TRBV18 and J usage is TRBJ2-7; TRBD2 is a possible D gene (5 bases). This CDR3 is built from 13 residues. Germline values: CDR1 KGHSH, CDR2 LQKENI. V dropped 3 bases and J dropped 2 bases, with 8 bases sitting between them. The CDR3: CASSPREAYEQYF. CDR3 in DNA: TGTGCCAGCTCACCGAGGGAAGCCTACGAGCAGTACTTC.

The chain has TRBV7-6 and TRBJ2-7, with 10 bases fitting TRBD2. Germline trimming cut 4 bases from V and 2 bases from J; bases unmatched to any gene: 5. CDR1 is SGHVS, CDR2 FNYEAQ, per germline. This CDR3 contains 15 residues. CDR3 residues: CASSWSSGSPYEQYF. The CDR3 nucleotides read TGTGCCAGCAGCTGGTCTAGCGGGAGCCCCTACGAGCAGTACTTC. Drawing the rest from reference TRBV7-6 and TRBJ2-7, the complete variable domain is GAGVSQSPRYKVTKRGQDVALRCDPISGHVSLYWYRQALGQGPEFLTYFNYEAQQDKSGLPNDRFSAERPEGSISTLTIQRTEQRDSAMYRCASSWSSGSPYEQYFGPGTRLTVT.

This rearrangement joins TRBV10-1 to TRBJ1-1; D remains ambiguous. Germline loops: CDR1 WNHNN, CDR2 SYGVQD (reference sequence). V lost 6 bases to trimming and J lost 7 bases, with 12 bases between them. The CDR3 consists of 12 residues. The CDR3 DNA is TGCGCCAGCAGCGGCAATAGCCGTGAAGCTTTCTTT. As protein: CASSGNSREAFF.

The V and J genes are TRBV5-8 and TRBJ2-7, with no clear D. The CDR3 runs to 14 residues. Germline CDR1 reads SGHTS; CDR2 reads YDEGEE. With 0 bases removed from V and 4 bases from J, the gap between germline ends came to 11 bases. The DNA of the CDR3 is TGTGCCAGCAGCTTGGCCCTTCCGGGTTACGAGCAGTACTTC. This codes for CASSLALPGYEQYF.

The chain uses TRBV7-9 and TRBJ2-3, with TRBD1 matching over 7 bases. This CDR3 spans 16 amino acids. V shed 5 bases, J shed 3 bases, and the junction held 11 bases outside the gene matches. Germline lookup yields CDR1 SEHNR and CDR2 FQNEAQ (reference sequence). CDR3 sequence: CASSPRSGRGTDTQYF. Written as DNA, the CDR3 is TGTGCCAGCAGCCCACGGTCGGGCAGGGGGACAGATACGCAGTATTTT.

This clone was seen only once. This chain links TRBV5-8 with TRBJ1-1; 12 bases map to TRBD1. Trimming removed 0 bases from V and 5 bases from J; junction bases left unmatched: 14. Germline V CDR1 and CDR2: SGHTS, YDEGEE. The length of the CDR3 is 19 residues. CDR3 DNA: TGTGCCAGCAGCTTGGCCCTCGGGACAGGGGGCCCCGTTGGAACTGAAGCTTTCTTT. This translates into CASSLALGTGGPVGTEAFF.

This clone was counted once. V and J are TRBV5-5 and TRBJ1-5; maybe TRBD1 (5 bases). Germline V CDR1 and CDR2: SGHKS, YYEKEE (reference sequence). V dropped 3 bases and J dropped 0 bases, with 13 bases sitting between them. The CDR3 is 16 residues long. CDR3 sequence: CASSWRGQYSNQPQHF. The CDR3 DNA is TGTGCCAGCAGCTGGCGAGGACAATATAGCAATCAGCCCCAGCATTTT.

As for this clone: In the same sample, other DNA sequences code for this CDR3. The chain combines TRBV19 with TRBJ2-3; no reliable D call. Germline V gene lookup returns CDR1 LNHDA and CDR2 SQIVND (reference sequence). The CDR3 loop spans 11 amino acids. Deletions cut 7 bases from V and 4 bases from J, with 6 bases between. CDR3 bases: TGTGCCAGTACCCGTGCAGATACGCAGTATTTT. It yields the protein CASTRADTQYF.

In regard to this clone: At the DNA level, this CDR3 is encoded by other sequences in the same sample as well. V gene TRBV27 combines with J gene TRBJ1-5; D may be TRBD1 (6 bases). In germline, CDR1 is MNHEY, CDR2 SMNVEV (reference sequence). The CDR3 has 14 residues. Trimming cost V 5 bases and J 0 bases, with 8 bases left between them. CDR3 DNA: TGTGCCAGCAGTACACAGGGTAGCAATCAGCCCCAGCATTTT. Its translation is CASSTQGSNQPQHF.

The chain recombines TRBV21-1 with TRBJ1-5; the table assigns TRBD1, which was not confirmed against the DNA. TRBV21-1 is labeled a pseudogene. This CDR3 contains 17 residues. The CDR3 DNA reads as TGTGCCAGCAGCAAAGTGGGACAGAAGTATAGCAATCAGCCCCAGCATTTT. Encoded protein: CASSKVGQKYSNQPQHF.

There are a few counts of this clone. CDR3 loop: CASSLGASDNEQFF. The DNA for the CDR3 is TGCGCCAGCAGCTTGGGGGCGTCGGACAATGAGCAGTTCTTC. V gene TRBV5-1 combines with J gene TRBJ2-1; the D is unclear. V dropped 0 bases and J dropped 5 bases, with 9 bases sitting between them. The CDR3 is 14 residues long. Germline CDR1 SGHRS, CDR2 YFSETQ.

V gene TRBV7-2 combines with J gene TRBJ1-5; D gene ambiguous. CDR3 length equals 12 residues. Trimming removed 2 bases at V and 7 bases at J, with 6 bases between. In germline, CDR1 is SGHTA, CDR2 FQGNSA. The CDR3, as DNA: TGTGCCAGCAGCTTAAGCGAACAGCCCCAGCATTTT. This codes for CASSLSEQPQHF.

This chain connects TRBV19 to TRBJ2-7; 8 bases fit TRBD1. The V segment lost 5 bases and the J segment 4 bases; nucleotides outside the gene matches: 13. CDR1 LNHDA and CDR2 SQIVND come from the germline V gene (reference sequence). The CDR3 runs 16 residues. DNA for the CDR3: TGTGCCAGTAGTTCCAGAGCCGGGACAGGTAGTTACGAGCAGTACTTC. Its protein is CASSSRAGTGSYEQYF.

The V and J genes are TRBV6-5 and TRBJ1-6, with D possibly matching TRBD1 (6 bases). The CDR3 runs to 14 residues. The ends were cut back, 6 bases at V and 8 bases at J, with 14 bases in the middle. Per germline, CDR1 MNHEY and CDR2 SVGAGI. CDR3 in DNA: TGTGCCAGCAGACTCACAGGGTCTGATTCACCCCTCCACTTT. This translates into CASRLTGSDSPLHF.

This clone showed up just once. The V gene is TRBV11-1, the J gene TRBJ2-1; 8 bases are a match to TRBD2. The CDR3 extends over 16 amino acids. V lost 0 bases and J lost 8; bases outside the gene matches: 9. Germline V gene data show CDR1 as SGHAT and CDR2 as FQDESV (reference sequence). Written as DNA, the CDR3 is TGTGCCAGCAGCTTAGCAACGGGCGGGAGGATAGATGAGCAGTTCTTC. Protein sequence: CASSLATGGRIDEQFF.